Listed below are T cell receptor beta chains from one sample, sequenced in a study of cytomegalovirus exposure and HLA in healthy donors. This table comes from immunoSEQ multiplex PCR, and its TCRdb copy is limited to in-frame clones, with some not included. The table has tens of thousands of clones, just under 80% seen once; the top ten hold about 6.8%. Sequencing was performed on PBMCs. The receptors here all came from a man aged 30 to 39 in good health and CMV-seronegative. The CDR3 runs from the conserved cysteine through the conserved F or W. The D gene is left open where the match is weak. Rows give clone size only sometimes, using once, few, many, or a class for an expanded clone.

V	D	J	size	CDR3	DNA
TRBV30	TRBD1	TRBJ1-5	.	CAWSDRGDQPQHF	TGTGCCTGGAGTGACAGGGGCGATCAGCCCCAGCATTTT
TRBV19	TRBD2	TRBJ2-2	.	CASSIGGVGNTGELFF	TGTGCCAGTAGTATTGGGGGGGTCGGCAACACCGGGGAGCTGTTTTTT
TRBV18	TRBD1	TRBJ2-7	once	CASSPRTGATYEQYF	TGTGCCAGCTCACCTCGGACAGGGGCAACCTACGAGCAGTACTTC
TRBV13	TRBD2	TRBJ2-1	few	CASSILAGGPHNEQFF	TGTGCCAGCAGCATCCTAGCGGGGGGGCCGCACAATGAGCAGTTCTTC
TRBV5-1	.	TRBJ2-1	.	CASSLDSSTYNEQFF	TGCGCCAGCAGCTTGGACTCCTCCACTTACAATGAGCAGTTCTTC
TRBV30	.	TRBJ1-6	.	CAWTFRERIQPLHF	TGTGCCTGGACCTTCAGGGAACGGATTCAACCCCTCCACTTT
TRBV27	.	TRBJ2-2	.	CASSFWAGRGELFF	TGTGCCAGCAGTTTTTGGGCAGGGAGGGGGGAGCTGTTTTTT
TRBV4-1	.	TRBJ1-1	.	CASSQDLGARGRTEAFF	TGCGCCAGCAGCCAGGATTTAGGGGCCAGGGGAAGGACTGAAGCTTTCTTT
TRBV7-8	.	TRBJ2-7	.	CASSFPGQSYEQYF	TGTGCCAGCAGCTTTCCGGGACAAAGCTACGAGCAGTACTTC
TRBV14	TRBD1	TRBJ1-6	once	CASSRNQGVPSPLRF	TGTGCCAGCAGCCGAAACCAGGGGGTACCTTCACCCCTCCGCTTT
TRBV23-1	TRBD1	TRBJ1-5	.	CASSHPGRGQPRRPQHF	TGCGCCAGCAGTCACCCCGGGCGGGGACAGCCTCGTCGGCCCCAGCATTTT
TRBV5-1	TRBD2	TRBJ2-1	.	CASSALTSGGVNEQFF	TGCGCCAGCAGCGCACTAACTAGCGGGGGGGTCAATGAGCAGTTCTTC
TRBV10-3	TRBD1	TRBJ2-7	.	CAISESPSTGGYF	TGTGCCATCAGTGAGTCGCCGAGTACAGGGGGGTACTTC
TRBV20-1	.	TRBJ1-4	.	CSAIRVAKLFF	TGCAGTGCAATCAGGGTGGCAAAACTGTTTTTT
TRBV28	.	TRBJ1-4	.	CASSLRWQGQRLFF	TGTGCCAGCAGTTTGCGTTGGCAGGGCCAACGACTGTTTTTT
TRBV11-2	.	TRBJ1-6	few	CASILDNSPLHF	TGTGCCAGCATCCTAGATAATTCACCCCTCCACTTT
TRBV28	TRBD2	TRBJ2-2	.	CASSSSPLAGNTGELFF	TGTGCCAGCAGTTCCTCCCCCCTAGCGGGTAACACCGGGGAGCTGTTTTTT
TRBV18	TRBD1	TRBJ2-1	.	CASSDNRGLNNEQFF	TGTGCCAGCTCAGATAACAGGGGATTAAACAATGAGCAGTTCTTC
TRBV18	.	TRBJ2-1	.	CASSGAWEDEQFF	TGTGCCAGCTCAGGGGCGTGGGAGGATGAGCAGTTCTTC
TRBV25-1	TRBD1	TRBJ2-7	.	CASSEGTGAYEQYF	TGTGCCAGCAGTGAGGGGACAGGGGCTTACGAGCAGTACTTC
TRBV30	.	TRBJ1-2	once	CAWSTPPGFGYTF	TGTGCCTGGAGCACCCCTCCGGGGTTTGGCTACACCTTC
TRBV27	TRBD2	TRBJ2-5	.	CASSSLVGTKKETQYF	TGTGCCAGCAGTTCCCTCGTGGGGACTAAAAAAGAGACCCAGTACTTC
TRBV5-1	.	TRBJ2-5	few	CASSSGTLKYQETQYF	TGCGCCAGCAGCTCCGGGACACTTAAGTACCAAGAGACCCAGTACTTC
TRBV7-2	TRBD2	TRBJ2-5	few	CASSSGTSVETQYF	TGTGCCAGCAGCTCAGGGACTAGCGTAGAGACCCAGTACTTC
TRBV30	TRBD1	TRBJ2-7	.	CAWSPDRGSEQYF	TGTGCCTGGAGTCCGGACAGGGGGAGCGAGCAGTACTTC